This T cell receptor beta chain is drawn from a study of blood T cell repertoires in COVID-19. About the research overall: Sites across the United States, Italy and Spain contributed samples from acute and convalescent COVID-19. PBMCs, B-cell-depleted T cells, or T cells were the source of the cDNA or gDNA that made up the material.

As handled by the study authors: The authors estimated nucleated cell counts from reference gene primer amplification. Profiling relied on immunoSEQ multiplex PCR, and the TCRdb table lists in-frame clones only, not all of them. V, J and clone size are those of that table, while D and trimming were read from the DNA. The data hold about 190,000 clones, with approximately 79% observed a single time. CDR1 is GTSNPN and CDR2 is SVGIG in the germline V gene (reference sequence). Trimming took 4 bases from V and 5 from J, leaving 14 bases between them. This CDR3 region has 13 residues. The chain uses TRBV30 and TRBJ2-5; the D gene is possibly TRBD2 (6 bases). The clonotype originates from a woman between 45 and 60 years old with acute or convalescent COVID-19. Sequencing was performed on peripheral blood. This chain's CDR3 is CAWKKGGGETQYF. The CDR3 DNA sequence: TGTGCCTGGAAAAAGGGAGGCGGCGAGACCCAGTACTTC.